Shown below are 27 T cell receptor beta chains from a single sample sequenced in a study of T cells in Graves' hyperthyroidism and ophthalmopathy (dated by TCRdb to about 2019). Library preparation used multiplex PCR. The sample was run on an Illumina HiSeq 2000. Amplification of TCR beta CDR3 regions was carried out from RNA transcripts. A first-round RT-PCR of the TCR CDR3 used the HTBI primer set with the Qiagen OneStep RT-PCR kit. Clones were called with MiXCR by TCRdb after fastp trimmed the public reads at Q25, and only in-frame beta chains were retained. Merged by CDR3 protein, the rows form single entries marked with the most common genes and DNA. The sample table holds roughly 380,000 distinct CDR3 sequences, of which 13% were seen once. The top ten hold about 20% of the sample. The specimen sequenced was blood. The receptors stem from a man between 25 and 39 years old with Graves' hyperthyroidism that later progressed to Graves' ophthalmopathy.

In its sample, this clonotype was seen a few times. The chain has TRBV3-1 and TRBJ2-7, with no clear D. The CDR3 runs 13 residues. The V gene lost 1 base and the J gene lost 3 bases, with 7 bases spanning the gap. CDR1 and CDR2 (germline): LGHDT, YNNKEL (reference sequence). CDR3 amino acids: CASSQGPIYEQYF. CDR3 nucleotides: TGTGCCAGCAGCCAAGGGCCTATCTACGAGCAGTACTTC.

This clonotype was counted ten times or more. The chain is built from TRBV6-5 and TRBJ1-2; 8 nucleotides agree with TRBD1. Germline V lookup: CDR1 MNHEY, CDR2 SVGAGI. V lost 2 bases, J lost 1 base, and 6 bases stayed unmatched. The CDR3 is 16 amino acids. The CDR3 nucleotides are TGTGCCAGCAGTTACACACCGACAGGGGATAACTATGGCTACACCTTC. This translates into CASSYTPTGDNYGYTF.

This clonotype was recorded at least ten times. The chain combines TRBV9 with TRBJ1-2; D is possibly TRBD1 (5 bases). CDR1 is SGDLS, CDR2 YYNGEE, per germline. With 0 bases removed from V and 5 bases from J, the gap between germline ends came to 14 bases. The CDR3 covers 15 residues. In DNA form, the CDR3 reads TGTGCCAGCAGCGTAGCTGAGAGGGGAAGGTATGGCTACACCTTC. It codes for CASSVAERGRYGYTF.

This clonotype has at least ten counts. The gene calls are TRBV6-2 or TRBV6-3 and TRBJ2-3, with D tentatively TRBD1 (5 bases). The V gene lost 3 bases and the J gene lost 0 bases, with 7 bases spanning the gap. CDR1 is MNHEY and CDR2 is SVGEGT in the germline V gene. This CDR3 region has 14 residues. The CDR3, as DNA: TGTGCCAGCAGTTATGGGGCCAGCACAGATACGCAGTATTTT. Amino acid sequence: CASSYGASTDTQYF.

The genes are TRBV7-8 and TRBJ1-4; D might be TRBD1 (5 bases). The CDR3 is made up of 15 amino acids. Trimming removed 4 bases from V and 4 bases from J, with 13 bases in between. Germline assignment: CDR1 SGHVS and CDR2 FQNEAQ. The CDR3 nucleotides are TGTGCCAGCAGCTCCCAGGGTTTCGGTAATGAAAAACTGTTTTTT. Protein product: CASSSQGFGNEKLFF.

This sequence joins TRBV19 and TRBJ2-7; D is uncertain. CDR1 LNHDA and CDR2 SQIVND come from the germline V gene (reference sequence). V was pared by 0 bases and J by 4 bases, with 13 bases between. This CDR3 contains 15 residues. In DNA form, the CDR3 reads TGTGCCAGTAGTATAGAAGTGGGATCGAATTACGAGCAGTACTTC. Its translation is CASSIEVGSNYEQYF.

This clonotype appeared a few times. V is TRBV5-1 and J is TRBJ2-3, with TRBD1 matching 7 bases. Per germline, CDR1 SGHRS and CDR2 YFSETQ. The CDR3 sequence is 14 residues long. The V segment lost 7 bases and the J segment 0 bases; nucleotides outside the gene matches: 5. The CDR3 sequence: CASRGQASTDTQYF. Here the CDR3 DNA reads TGCGCCAGCCGTGGACAGGCAAGCACAGATACGCAGTATTTT.

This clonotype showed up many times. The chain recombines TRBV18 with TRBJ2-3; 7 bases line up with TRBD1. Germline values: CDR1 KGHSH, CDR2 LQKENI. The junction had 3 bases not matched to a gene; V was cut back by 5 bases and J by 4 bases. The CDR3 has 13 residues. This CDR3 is CASSSDRADTQYF. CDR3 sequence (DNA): TGTGCCAGCTCATCAGACAGGGCAGATACGCAGTATTTT.

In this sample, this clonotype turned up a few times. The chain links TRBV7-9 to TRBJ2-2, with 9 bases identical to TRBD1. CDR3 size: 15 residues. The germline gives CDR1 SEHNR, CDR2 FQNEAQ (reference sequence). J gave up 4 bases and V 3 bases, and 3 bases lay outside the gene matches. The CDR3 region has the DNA TGTGCCAGCAGCTTCCGACAGGGGGGCACCGGGGAGCTGTTTTTT. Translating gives CASSFRQGGTGELFF.

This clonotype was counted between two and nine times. CDR3 in DNA: TGTGCCAGCAGCTTCCAGGTCCGCGCCTACAATGAGCAGTTCTTC. Translation: CASSFQVRAYNEQFF. This chain uses TRBV7-2 with TRBJ2-1; no definite D call. Trimming cost V 3 bases and J 2 bases, with 11 bases left between them. Germline values: CDR1 SGHTA, CDR2 FQGNSA. This CDR3 spans 15 amino acids.

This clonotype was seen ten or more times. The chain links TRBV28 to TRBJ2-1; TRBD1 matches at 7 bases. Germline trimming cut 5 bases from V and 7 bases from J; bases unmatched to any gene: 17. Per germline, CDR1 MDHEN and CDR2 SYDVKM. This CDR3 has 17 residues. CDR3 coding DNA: TGTGCCAGCAGTCCCGCCAGGGGGAAGCAAAGAACGAATGAGCAGTTCTTC. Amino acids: CASSPARGKQRTNEQFF.

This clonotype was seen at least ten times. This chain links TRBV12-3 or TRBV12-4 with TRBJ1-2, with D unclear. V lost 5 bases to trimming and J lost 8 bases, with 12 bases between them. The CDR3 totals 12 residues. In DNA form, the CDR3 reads TGTGCCAGCAGTCACCCGCCGGGGGGCTACACCTTC. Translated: CASSHPPGGYTF.

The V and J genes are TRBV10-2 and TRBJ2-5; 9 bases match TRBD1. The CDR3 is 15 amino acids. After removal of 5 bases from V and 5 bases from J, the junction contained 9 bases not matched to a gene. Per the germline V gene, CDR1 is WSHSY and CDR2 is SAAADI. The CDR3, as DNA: TGCGCCAGCAGTAATCCGGGACAGGGTCCGGAGACCCAGTACTTC. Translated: CASSNPGQGPETQYF.

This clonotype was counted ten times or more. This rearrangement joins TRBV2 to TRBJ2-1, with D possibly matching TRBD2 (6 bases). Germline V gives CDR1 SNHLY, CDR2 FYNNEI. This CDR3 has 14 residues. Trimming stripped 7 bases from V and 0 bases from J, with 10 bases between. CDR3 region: CASTRGRSYNEQFF. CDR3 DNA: TGTGCCAGCACGCGGGGCCGCTCCTACAATGAGCAGTTCTTC.

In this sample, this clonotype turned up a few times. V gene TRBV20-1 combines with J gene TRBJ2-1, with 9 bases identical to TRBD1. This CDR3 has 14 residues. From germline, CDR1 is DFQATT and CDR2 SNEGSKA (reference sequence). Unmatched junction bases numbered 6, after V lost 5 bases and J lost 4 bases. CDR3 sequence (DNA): TGCAGTGCTTGGACAGGGGCAGGGTACAATGAGCAGTTCTTC. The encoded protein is CSAWTGAGYNEQFF.

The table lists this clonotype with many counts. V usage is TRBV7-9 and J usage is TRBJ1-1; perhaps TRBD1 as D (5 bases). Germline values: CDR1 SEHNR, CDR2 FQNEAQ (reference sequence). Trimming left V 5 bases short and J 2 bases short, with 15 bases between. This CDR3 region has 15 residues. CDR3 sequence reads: CASSAAEGVNTEAFF. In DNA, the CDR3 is TGTGCCAGCAGCGCCGCGGAAGGGGTCAACACTGAAGCTTTCTTT.

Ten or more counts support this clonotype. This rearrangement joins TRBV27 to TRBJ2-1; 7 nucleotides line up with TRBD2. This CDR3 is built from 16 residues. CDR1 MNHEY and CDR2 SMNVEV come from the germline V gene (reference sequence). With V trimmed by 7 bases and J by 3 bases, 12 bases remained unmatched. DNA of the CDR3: TGTGCCAGCAATGGGGGGAGGGGAAAGTACTACAATGAGCAGTTCTTC. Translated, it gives CASNGGRGKYYNEQFF.

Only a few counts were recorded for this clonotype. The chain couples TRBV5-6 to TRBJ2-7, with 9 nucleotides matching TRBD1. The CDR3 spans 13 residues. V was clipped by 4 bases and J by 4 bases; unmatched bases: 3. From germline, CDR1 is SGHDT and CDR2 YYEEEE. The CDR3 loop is CASSTGQGYEQYF. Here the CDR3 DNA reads TGTGCCAGCAGCACGGGACAGGGATACGAGCAGTACTTC.

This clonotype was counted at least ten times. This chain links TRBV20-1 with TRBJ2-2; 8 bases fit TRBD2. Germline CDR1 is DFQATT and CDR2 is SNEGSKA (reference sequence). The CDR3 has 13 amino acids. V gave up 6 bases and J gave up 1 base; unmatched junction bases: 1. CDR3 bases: TGCAGTGCCCGGGAGGGGAACACCGGGGAGCTGTTTTTT. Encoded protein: CSAREGNTGELFF.

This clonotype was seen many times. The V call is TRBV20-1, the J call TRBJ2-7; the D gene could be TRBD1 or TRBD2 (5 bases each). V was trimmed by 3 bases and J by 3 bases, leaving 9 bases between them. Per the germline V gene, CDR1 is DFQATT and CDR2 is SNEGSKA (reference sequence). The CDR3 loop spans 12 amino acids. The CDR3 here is CSASRGVYEQYF. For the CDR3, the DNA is TGCAGTGCTAGTCGGGGCGTCTACGAGCAGTACTTC.

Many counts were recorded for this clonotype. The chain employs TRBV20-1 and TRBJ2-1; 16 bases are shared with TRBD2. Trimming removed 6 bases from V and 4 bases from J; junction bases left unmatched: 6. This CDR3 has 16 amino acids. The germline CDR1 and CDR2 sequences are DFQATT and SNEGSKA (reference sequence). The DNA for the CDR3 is TGCAGTGCACCCGGGACTAGCGGGGGGGCGTACAATGAGCAGTTCTTC. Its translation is CSAPGTSGGAYNEQFF.

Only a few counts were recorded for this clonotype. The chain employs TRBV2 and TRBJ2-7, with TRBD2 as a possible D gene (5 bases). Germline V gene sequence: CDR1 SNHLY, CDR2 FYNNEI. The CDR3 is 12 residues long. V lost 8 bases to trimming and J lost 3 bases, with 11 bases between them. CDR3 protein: CASGQRGYEQYF. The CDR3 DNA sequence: TGTGCCAGCGGCCAACGGGGCTACGAGCAGTACTTC. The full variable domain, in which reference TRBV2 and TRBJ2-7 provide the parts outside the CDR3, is EPEVTQTPSHQVTQMGQEVILRCVPISNHLYFYWYRQILGQKVEFLVSFYNNEISEKSEIFDDQFSVERPDGSNFTLKIRSTKLEDSAMYFCASGQRGYEQYFGPGTRLTVT.

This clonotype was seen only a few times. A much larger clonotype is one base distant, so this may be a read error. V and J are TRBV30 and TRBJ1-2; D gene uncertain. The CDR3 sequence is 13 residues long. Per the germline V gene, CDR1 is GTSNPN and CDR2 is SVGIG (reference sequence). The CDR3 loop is CAWSVGSNYDYTF. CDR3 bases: TGTGCCTGGAGTGTGGGCTCTAACTATGACTACACCTTC. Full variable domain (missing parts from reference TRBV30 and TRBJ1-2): SQTIHQWPATLVQPVGSPLSLECTVEGTSNPNLYWYRQAAGRGLQLLFYSVGIGQISSEVPQNLSASRPQDRQFILSSKKLLLSDSGFYLCAWSVGSNYDYTFGSGTRLTVV.

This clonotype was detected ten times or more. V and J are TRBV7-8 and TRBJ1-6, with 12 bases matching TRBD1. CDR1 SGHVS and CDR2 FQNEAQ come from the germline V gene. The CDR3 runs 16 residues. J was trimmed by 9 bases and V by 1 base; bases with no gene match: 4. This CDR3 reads CASSLGDRGHSSPLHF. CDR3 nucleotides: TGTGCCAGCAGCTTAGGGGACAGGGGGCATTCTTCACCCCTCCACTTT.

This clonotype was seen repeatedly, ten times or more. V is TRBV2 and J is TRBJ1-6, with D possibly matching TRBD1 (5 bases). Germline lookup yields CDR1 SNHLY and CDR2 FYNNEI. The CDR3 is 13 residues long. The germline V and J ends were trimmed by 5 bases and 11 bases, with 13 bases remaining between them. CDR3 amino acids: CASSTTGEAPLHF. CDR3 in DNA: TGTGCCAGCAGTACTACGGGGGAGGCACCCCTCCACTTT.

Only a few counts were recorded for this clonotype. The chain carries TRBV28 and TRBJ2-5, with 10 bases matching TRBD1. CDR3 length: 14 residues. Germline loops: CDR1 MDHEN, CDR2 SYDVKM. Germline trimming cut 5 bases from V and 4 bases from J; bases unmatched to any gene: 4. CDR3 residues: CASSRQGASETQYF. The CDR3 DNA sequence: TGTGCCAGCAGTCGACAGGGGGCTTCAGAGACCCAGTACTTC.

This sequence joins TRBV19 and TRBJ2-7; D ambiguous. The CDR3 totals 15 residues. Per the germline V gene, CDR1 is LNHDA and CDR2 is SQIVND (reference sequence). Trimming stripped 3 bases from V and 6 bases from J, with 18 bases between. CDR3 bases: TGTGCCAGTAGTATGGTTGGGCTACGGAGTACCGAGCAGTACTTC. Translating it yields CASSMVGLRSTEQYF.